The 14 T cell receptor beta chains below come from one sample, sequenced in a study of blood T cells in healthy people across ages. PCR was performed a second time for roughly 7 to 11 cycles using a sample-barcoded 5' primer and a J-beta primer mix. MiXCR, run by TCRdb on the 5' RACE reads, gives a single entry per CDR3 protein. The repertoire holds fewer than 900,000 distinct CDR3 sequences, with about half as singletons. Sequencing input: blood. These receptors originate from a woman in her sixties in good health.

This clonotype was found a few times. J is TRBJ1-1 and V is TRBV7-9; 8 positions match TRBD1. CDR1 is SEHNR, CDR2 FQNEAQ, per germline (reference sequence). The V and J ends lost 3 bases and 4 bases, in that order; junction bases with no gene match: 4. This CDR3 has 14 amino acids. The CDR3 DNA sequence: TGTGCCAGCAGCTTCTTCACAGGGGGCACTGAAGCTTTCTTT. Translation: CASSFFTGGTEAFF.

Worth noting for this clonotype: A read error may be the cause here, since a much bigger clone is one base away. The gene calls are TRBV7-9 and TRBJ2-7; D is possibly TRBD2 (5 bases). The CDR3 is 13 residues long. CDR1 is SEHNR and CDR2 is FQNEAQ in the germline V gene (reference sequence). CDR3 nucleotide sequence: TGTGCCAACAGCCTCTCGAGGGCTTACGAGCAGTACTTC. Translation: CANSLSRAYEQYF.

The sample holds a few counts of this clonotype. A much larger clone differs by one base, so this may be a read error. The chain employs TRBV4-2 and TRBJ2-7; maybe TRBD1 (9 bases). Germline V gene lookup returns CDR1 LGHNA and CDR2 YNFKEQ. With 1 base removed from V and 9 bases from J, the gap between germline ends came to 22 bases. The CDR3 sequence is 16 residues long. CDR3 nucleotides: TGTGCCAGCAGCCAAGTAGCGGGACAGGGCCTCTACCGGCAGTACTTC. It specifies CASSQVAGQGLYRQYF.

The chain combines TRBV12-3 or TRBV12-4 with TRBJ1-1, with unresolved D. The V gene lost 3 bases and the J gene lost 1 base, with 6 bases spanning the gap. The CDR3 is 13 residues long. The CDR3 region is CASSFYENTEAFF. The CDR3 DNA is TGTGCCAGCAGTTTTTATGAGAACACTGAAGCTTTCTTT.

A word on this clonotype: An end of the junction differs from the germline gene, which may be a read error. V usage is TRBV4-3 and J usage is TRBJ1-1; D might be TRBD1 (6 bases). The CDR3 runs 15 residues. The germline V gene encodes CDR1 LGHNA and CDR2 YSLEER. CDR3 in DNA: TGCGCCGGCAGCCAAGATGAGGGGGGGGACACTGAAGCTTTCTTT. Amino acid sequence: CAGSQDEGGDTEAFF.

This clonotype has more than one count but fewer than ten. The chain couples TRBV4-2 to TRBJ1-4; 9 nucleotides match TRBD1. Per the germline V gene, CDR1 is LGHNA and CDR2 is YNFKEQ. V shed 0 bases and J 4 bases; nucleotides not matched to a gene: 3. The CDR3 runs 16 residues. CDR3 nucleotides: TGTGCCAGCAGCCAAGAGGGGACAGGGTTTAATGAAAAACTGTTTTTT. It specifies CASSQEGTGFNEKLFF.

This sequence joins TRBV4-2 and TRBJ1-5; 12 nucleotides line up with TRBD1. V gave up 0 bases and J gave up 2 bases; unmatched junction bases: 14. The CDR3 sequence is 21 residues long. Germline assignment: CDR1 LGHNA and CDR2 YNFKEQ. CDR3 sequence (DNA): TGTGCCAGCAGCCAAGAAAGTCGGGACAGGGGGCTCAGGAGGGGCAATCAGCCCCAGCATTTT. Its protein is CASSQESRDRGLRRGNQPQHF.

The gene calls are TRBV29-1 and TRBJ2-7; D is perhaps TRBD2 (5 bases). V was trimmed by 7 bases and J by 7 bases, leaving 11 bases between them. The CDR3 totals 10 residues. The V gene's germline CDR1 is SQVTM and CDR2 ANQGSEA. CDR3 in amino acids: CSADYNEQYF. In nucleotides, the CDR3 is TGCAGCGCTGACTACAATGAGCAGTACTTC.

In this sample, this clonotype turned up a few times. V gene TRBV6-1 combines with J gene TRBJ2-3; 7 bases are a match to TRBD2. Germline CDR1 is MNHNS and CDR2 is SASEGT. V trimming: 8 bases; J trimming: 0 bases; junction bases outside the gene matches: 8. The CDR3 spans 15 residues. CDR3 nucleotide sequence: TGTGCCAGCCTAGCGGTGCCCACTAGCACAGATACGCAGTATTTT. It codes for CASLAVPTSTDTQYF.

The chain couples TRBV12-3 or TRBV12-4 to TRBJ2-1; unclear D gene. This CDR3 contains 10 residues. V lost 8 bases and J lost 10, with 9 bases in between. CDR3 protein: CASGTKEQFF. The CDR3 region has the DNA TGTGCCAGCGGAACCAAGGAGCAGTTCTTC.

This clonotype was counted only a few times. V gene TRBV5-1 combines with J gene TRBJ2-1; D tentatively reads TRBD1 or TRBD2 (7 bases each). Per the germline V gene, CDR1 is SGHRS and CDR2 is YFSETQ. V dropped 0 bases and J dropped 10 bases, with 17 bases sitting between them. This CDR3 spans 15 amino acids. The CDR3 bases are TGCGCCAGCAGCTTGGATGGTGGAGCGGGACAGGAGCAGTTCTTC. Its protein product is CASSLDGGAGQEQFF.

In DNA, the CDR3 is TGTGCCAGCAGCGGGGCCCCGGGTAAAGCTAATGAAAAACTGTTTTTT. Translation gives CASSGAPGKANEKLFF. The chain combines TRBV28 with TRBJ1-4; TRBD1 is a possible D gene (5 bases). CDR3 size: 16 residues. Deletions cut 6 bases from V and 3 bases from J, with 17 bases between. Germline V gene data show CDR1 as MDHEN and CDR2 as SYDVKM.

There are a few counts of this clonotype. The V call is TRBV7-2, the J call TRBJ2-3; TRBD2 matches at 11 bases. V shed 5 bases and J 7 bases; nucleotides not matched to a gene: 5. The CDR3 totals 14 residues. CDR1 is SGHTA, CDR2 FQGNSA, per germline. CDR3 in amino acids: CASSQTSGVNTQYF. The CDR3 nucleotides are TGTGCCAGCAGCCAGACTAGCGGGGTAAATACGCAGTATTTT.

The CDR3 DNA reads TGTGCCAGCAGTGAACAGATCTCTGGGGCCAACGTCCTGACTTTC. This encodes CASSEQISGANVLTF. J is TRBJ2-6 and V is TRBV6-1; D is unclear. Germline-derived CDR1 and CDR2 are MNHNS and SASEGT. The V gene lost 2 bases and the J gene lost 0 bases, with 5 bases spanning the gap. CDR3 length equals 15 residues.